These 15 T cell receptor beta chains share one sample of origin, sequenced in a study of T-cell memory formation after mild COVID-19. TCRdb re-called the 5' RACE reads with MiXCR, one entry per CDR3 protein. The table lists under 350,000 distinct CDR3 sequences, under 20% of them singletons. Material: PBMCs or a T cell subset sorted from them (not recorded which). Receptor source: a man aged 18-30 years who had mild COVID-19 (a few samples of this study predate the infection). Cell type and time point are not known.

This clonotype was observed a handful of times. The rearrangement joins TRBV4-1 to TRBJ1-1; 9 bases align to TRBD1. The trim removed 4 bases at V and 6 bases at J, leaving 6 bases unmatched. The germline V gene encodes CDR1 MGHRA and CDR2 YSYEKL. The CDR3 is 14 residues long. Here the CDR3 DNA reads TGCGCCAGCAGCCCACCAGACAGGGGGGCTGAAGCTTTCTTT. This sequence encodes CASSPPDRGAEAFF.

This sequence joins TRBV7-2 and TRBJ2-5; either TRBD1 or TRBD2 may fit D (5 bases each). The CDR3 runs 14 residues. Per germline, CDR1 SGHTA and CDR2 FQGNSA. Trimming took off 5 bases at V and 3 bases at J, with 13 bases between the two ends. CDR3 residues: CASSAGAVEETQYF. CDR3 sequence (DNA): TGTGCCAGCAGCGCCGGGGCAGTAGAAGAGACCCAGTACTTC. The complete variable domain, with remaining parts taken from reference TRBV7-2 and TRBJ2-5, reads GAGVSQSPSNKVTEKGKDVELRCDPISGHTALYWYRQSLGQGLEFLIYFQGNSAPDKSGLPSDRFSAERTGGSVSTLTIQRTQQEDSAVYLCASSAGAVEETQYFGPGTRLLVL.

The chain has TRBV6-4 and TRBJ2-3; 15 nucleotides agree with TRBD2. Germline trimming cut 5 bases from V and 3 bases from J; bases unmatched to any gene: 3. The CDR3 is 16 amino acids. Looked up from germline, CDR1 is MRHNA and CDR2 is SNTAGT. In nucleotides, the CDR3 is TGTGCCAGCAGTCGGACTAGCGGGGGGGTGACAGATACGCAGTATTTT. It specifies CASSRTSGGVTDTQYF.

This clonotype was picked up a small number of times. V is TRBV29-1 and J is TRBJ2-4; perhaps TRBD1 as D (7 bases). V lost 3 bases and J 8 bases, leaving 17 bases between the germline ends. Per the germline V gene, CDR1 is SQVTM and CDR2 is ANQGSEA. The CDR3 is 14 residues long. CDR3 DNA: TGCAGCGTTGAGGAGAGGAGGGGGCCGTACATTCAGTACTTC. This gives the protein CSVEERRGPYIQYF.

For the CDR3, the DNA is TGTGCCAGCAGCTTCCGGGACCAAACCTACGAGCAGTACTTC. Translated: CASSFRDQTYEQYF. This chain uses TRBV11-2 with TRBJ2-7; D tentatively reads TRBD1 or TRBD2 (5 bases each). V lost 3 bases and J 2 bases, leaving 11 bases between the germline ends. Germline CDR1 reads SGHAT; CDR2 reads FQNNGV. The CDR3 has 14 amino acids. Together with reference TRBV11-2 and TRBJ2-7, the CDR3 gives the full variable domain: EAGVAQSPRYKIIEKRQSVAFWCNPISGHATLYWYQQILGQGPKLLIQFQNNGVVDDSQLPKDRFSAERLKGVDSTLKIQPAKLEDSAVYLCASSFRDQTYEQYFGPGTRLTVT.

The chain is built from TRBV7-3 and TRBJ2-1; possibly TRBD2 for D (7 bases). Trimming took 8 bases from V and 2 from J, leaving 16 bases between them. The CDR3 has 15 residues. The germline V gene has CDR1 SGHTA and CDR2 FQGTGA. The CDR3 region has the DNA TGTGCCAGCTCTACCTCGGGGGGCCCCTACAATGAGCAGTTCTTC. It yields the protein CASSTSGGPYNEQFF. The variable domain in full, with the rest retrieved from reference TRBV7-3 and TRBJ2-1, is GAGVSQTPSNKVTEKGKYVELRCDPISGHTALYWYRQSLGQGPEFLIYFQGTGAADDSGLPNDRFFAVRPEGSVSTLKIQRTERGDSAVYLCASSTSGGPYNEQFFGPGTRLTVL.

The CDR3 sequence: CASGSRDQYLEQYF. The CDR3 region has the DNA TGTGCCAGCGGCAGTAGAGACCAATATCTCGAGCAGTACTTC. The gene calls are TRBV6-2 or TRBV6-3 and TRBJ2-7; D not certain. This CDR3 spans 14 amino acids. Germline V gives CDR1 MNHEY, CDR2 SVGEGT. V was trimmed by 8 bases and J by 6 bases, leaving 20 bases between them.

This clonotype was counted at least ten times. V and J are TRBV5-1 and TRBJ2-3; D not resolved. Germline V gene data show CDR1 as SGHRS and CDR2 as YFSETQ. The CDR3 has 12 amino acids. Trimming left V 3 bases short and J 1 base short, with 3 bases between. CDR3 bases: TGCGCCAGCAGCTGGGGCACAGATACGCAGTATTTT. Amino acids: CASSWGTDTQYF.

In DNA form, the CDR3 reads TGTGCCAGCAGCTCCTATCTAGGACATGAGCAGTTCTTC. Translation: CASSSYLGHEQFF. The chain uses TRBV7-3 and TRBJ2-1; D is ambiguous. The CDR3 is made up of 13 amino acids. The germline CDR1 and CDR2 sequences are SGHTA and FQGTGA. V was pared by 4 bases and J by 8 bases, with 12 bases between.

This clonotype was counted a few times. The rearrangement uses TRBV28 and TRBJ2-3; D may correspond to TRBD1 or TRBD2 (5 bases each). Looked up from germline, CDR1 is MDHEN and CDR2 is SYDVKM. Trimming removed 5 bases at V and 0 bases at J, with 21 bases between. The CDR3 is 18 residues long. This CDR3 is CASSGFGQWGSSTDTQYF. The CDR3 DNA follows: TGTGCCAGCAGTGGGTTCGGGCAGTGGGGGTCTAGCACAGATACGCAGTATTTT.

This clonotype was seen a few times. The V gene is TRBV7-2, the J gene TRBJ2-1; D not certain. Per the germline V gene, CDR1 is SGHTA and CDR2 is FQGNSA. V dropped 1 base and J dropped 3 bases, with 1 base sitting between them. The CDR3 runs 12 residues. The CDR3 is CASSLDYNEQFF. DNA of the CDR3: TGTGCCAGCAGCTTAGACTACAATGAGCAGTTCTTC.

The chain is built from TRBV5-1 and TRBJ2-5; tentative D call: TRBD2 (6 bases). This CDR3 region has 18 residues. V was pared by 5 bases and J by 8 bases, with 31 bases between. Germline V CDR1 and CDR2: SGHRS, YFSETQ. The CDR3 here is CASRPTGPQVRAGITQYF. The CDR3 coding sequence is TGCGCCAGCAGACCTACGGGACCCCAAGTGCGGGCGGGAATCACCCAGTACTTC.

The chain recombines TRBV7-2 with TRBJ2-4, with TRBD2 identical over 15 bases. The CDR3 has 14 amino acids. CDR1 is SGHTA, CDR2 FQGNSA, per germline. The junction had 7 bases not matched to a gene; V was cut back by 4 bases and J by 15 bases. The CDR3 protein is CASSSGTSGGPPYF. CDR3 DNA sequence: TGTGCCAGCAGCTCCGGGACTAGCGGGGGGCCTCCGTACTTC.

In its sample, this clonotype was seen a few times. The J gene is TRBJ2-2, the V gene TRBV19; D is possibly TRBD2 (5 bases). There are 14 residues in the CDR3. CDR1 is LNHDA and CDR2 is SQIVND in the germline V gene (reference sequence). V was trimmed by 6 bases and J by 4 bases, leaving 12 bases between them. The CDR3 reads CASRGEGITGELFF. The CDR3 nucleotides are TGTGCCAGTAGGGGCGAGGGAATCACCGGGGAGCTGTTTTTT.

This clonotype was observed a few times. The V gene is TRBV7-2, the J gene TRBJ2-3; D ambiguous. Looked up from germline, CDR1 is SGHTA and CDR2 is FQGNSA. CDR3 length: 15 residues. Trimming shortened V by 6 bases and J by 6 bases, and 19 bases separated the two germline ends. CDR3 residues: CASSGAGHTMDTQYF. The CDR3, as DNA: TGTGCCAGCAGTGGAGCCGGGCACACGATGGATACGCAGTATTTT.